The T cell receptor beta chain described here comes from a study of blood T cells in healthy people across ages. Germline V lookup: CDR1 PRHDT, CDR2 FYEKMQ (reference sequence). The CDR3 sequence is 19 residues long. The V end was cut by 5 bases, the J end by 4 bases, with 27 bases between. Study-wide points: In long-lived donors, naive CD4+ cell counts and diversity exceeded those of aged donors. Across the age range, TCR beta diversity per million T cells fell in a roughly linear way.

The donors, healthy Caucasians from Russia, were aged roughly 6 to 90. Every donor contributed roughly 11 milliliters of peripheral blood by blood draw. A note on this clonotype: The antigen remains undetermined.

The use of a sample-barcoded 5' primer and a J-beta primer mix characterized a second PCR of roughly 6 to 11 cycles. TCRdb passed the 5' RACE reads through MiXCR, listing each CDR3 protein once. The sample has about 1.4 million distinct CDR3 sequences; approximately 63% are singletons. The chain links TRBV13 to TRBJ2-1; the D gene could be TRBD1 or TRBD2 (6 bases each). The sequenced sample consisted of blood. The clonotype comes from a man between 18 and 29 years old in good health. CDR3 region: CASSVKGPGVLARYNEQFF. CDR3 nucleotide sequence: TGTGCCAGCAGCGTAAAGGGGCCAGGGGTTCTAGCGAGATACAATGAGCAGTTCTTC.